The clone carrying this T cell receptor (beta chain) was seen ten or more times. What it binds is not known. Trimming cost V 2 bases and J 0 bases; bases outside gene matches: 10. This CDR3 has 17 amino acids. Looked up from germline, CDR1 is SGDLS and CDR2 is YYNGEE. TCRdb re-called the 5' RACE reads with MiXCR, one entry per CDR3 protein. The sample consists of 85,000 to 100,000 distinct CDR3 sequences, 8.5% to 9% of them appearing once. The data belong to a study of CD8 T cells in ankylosing spondylitis. Study-wide points: Some motif variants were previously reported in reactive arthritis synovial fluid and blood. Characteristic of ankylosing spondylitis blood, it appeared, was a TCR beta motif comprising 7 to 9 highly homologous variants.

The clonotype originates from a male donor with ankylosing spondylitis or in good health (not recorded which). V and J are TRBV9 and TRBJ2-5; TRBD2 agrees at 7 bases. What was sequenced was blood, either unsorted or a sorted T cell fraction (not recorded which). CDR3 in amino acids: CASSVGGGRSYQETQYF. CDR3 DNA sequence: TGTGCCAGCAGCGTCGGGGGAGGGCGTTCGTACCAAGAGACCCAGTACTTC.